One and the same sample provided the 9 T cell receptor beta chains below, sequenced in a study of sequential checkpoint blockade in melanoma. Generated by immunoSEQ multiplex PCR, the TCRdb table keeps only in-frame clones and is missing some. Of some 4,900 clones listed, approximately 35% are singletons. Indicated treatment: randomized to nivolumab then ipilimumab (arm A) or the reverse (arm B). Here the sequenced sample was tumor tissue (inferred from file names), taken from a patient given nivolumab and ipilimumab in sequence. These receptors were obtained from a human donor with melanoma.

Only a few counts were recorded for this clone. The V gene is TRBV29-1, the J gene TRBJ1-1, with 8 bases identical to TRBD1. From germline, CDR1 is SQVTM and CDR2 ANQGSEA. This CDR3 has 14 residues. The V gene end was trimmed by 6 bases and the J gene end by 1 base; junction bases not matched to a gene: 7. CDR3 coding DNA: TGCAGCGTGAGCGGACAGGGAGGGAACACTGAAGCTTTCTTT. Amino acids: CSVSGQGGNTEAFF.

The CDR3 DNA follows: TGTGCCAGCAAGGGGACGGATCAACCATCCTACGAGCAGTACTTC. Residues: CASKGTDQPSYEQYF. This chain uses TRBV12-5 with TRBJ2-7, with D possibly being TRBD1 or TRBD2 (5 bases each). The CDR3 runs 15 residues. In germline, CDR1 is LGHNT, CDR2 FRNRAP.

In DNA form, the CDR3 reads TGCGCCAGCAGCCAAGTCCTACAGGGTATGGGGCCTCAGCCCCAGCATTTT. This gives the protein CASSQVLQGMGPQPQHF. The rearrangement joins TRBV23-1 to TRBJ1-5; D possibly corresponds to TRBD1 (6 bases). TRBV23-1 counts as an open reading frame of uncertain function. The CDR3 loop spans 17 amino acids. The V end lost 6 bases, the J end lost 6 bases, and 24 bases lay between the germline ends.

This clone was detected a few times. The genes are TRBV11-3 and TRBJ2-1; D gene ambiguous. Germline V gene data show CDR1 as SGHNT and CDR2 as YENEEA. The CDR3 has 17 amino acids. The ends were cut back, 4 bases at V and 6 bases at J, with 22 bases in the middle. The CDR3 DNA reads TGTGCCAGCAGCTCGACACTGGTTGGGGTCTACCCCAATGAGCAGTTCTTC. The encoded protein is CASSSTLVGVYPNEQFF.

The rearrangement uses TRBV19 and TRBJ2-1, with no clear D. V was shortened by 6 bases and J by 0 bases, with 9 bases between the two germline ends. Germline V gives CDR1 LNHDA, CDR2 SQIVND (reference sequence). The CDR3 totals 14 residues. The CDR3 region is CASSPRSSYNEQFF. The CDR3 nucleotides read TGTGCCAGTAGCCCGCGTAGCTCCTACAATGAGCAGTTCTTC.

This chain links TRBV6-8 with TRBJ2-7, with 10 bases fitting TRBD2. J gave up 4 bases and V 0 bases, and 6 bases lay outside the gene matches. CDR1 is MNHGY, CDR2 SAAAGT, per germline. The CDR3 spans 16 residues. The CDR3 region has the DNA TGTGCCAGCAGTTACTCTCCTAGCGGGAGCTCGTACGAGCAGTACTTC. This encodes CASSYSPSGSSYEQYF.

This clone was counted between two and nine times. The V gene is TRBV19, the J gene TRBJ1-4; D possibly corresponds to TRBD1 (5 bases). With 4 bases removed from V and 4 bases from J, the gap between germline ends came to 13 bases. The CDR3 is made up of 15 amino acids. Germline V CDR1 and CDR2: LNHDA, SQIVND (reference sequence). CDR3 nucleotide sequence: TGTGCCAGTAGTAACGCGGGGGTCGATAATGAAAAACTGTTTTTT. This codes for CASSNAGVDNEKLFF. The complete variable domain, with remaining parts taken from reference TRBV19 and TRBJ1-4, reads DGGITQSPKYLFRKEGQNVTLSCEQNLNHDAMYWYRQDPGQGLRLIYYSQIVNDFQKGDIAEGYSVSREKKESFPLTVTSAQKNPTAFYLCASSNAGVDNEKLFFGSGTQLSVL.

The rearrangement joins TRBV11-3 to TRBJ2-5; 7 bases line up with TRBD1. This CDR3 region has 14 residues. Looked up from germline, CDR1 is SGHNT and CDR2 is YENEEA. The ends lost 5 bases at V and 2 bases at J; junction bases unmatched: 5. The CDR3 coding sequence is TGTGCCAGCAGCCCGGGACAGATTCAAGAGACCCAGTACTTC. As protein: CASSPGQIQETQYF.

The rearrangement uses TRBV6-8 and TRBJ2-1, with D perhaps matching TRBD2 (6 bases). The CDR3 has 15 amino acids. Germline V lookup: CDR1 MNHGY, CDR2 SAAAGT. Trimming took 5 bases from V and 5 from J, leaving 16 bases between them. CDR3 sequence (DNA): TGTGCCAGCAGTGTACTTAGCGGCATTCACAATGAGCAGTTCTTC. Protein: CASSVLSGIHNEQFF.